This T cell receptor (beta chain) stems from a study of monozygotic twins with inflammatory bowel disease. TCRdb reprocessed the 5' RACE reads and reports one entry per CDR3 protein, with no DNA. This sample's table has about 210,000 distinct CDR3 sequences. The CDR3 totals 12 residues. Germline V gene sequence: CDR1 KGHSH, CDR2 LQKENI. The sample was blood. The chain is built from TRBV18 and TRBJ1-1; TCRdb calls TRBD1, which cannot be checked without DNA. The sequence was obtained from a human donor with ulcerative colitis or Crohn's disease, or a healthy co-twin of an affected twin (not recorded which). CDR3 protein: CASSGGYTEAFF.